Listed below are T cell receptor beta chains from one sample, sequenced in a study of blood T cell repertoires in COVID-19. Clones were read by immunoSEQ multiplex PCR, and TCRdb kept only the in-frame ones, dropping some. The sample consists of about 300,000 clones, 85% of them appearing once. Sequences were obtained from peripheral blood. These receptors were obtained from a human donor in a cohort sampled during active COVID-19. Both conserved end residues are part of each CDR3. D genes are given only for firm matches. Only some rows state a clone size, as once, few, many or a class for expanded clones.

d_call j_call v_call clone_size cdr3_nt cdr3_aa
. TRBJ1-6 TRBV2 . TGTGCCAGCATTTCAGGGCCGAATTCACCCCTCCACTTT CASISGPNSPLHF
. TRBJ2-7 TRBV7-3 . TGTGCCAGCAGCCCTCGCTCCTACGAGCAGTACTTC CASSPRSYEQYF
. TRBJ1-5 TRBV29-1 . TGCAGCGTCGGACAGAGGGACCAGCCCCAGCATTTT CSVGQRDQPQHF
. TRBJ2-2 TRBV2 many TGTGCCAGCAGCCCCACAGTGTCGTCCGGGGAGCTGTTTTTT CASSPTVSSGELFF
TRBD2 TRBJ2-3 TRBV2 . TGTGCCAGCAGTGATAGCGGGAGGCAGGGAGATACGCAGTATTTT CASSDSGRQGDTQYF
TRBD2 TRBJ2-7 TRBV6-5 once TGTGCCAGCAGTCGTAGCGGGACGCTCTACGAGCAGTACTTC CASSRSGTLYEQYF
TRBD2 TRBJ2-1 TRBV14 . TGTGCCAGCAGTCCTTTTTCGGGGACTAGTGGACACAATGAGCAGTTCTTC CASSPFSGTSGHNEQFF
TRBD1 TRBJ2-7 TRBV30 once TGTGCCTGGAGCCCGGTGTCTGGACAGGGCGGTAGGCAGTACTTC CAWSPVSGQGGRQYF
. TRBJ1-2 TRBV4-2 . TGTGCCAGCAGCCCCTCAACTTCGACAGTTTATGGCTACACCTTC CASSPSTSTVYGYTF
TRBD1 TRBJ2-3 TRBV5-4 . TGTGCCAGCAGCTTGGGGGGACAGGGAAGAGATACGCAGTATTTT CASSLGGQGRDTQYF
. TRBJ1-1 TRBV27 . TGTGCCAGCACCCGAAAAGGGAGGAAGGGTGGCACTGAAGCTTTCTTT CASTRKGRKGGTEAFF
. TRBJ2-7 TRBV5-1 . TGCGCCAGCAGCTTGGTCGGGGTGGGTCAAGTCCTTTCCGAGCAGTACTTC CASSLVGVGQVLSEQYF
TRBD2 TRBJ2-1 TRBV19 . TGTGCCAGTAGTCCAGGGACTAGCGGGAGCCTACCCCTCTCGCGAACTTACAATGAGCAGTTCTTC CASSPGTSGSLPLSRTYNEQFF
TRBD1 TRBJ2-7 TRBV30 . TGTGCCTGGAGTCCCGCTCGGACAGGGGTCCTCTACGAGCAGTACTTC CAWSPARTGVLYEQYF